Listed here are 9 T cell receptor beta chains from one sample, sequenced in a study of breast tumors, draining lymph nodes, adjacent tissues. The lymph nodes were axillary draining lymph nodes from breast cancer patients. TCRdb re-called the multiplex PCR reads with MiXCR, one entry per CDR3 protein. The sample lists about 130,000 distinct CDR3 sequences; around 20% were seen once. Sequencing was carried out using axillary lymph node tissue. These receptors all stem from a female donor with breast cancer. Some clones in this sample may be carry-over from other donors' samples.

The genes are TRBV11-2 and TRBJ2-6; D gene ambiguous. Trimming pared 10 bases from V and 4 bases from J, leaving 8 bases between. Per the germline V gene, CDR1 is SGHAT and CDR2 is FQNNGV. The CDR3 is 12 residues long. CDR3 sequence (DNA): TGTGCCACCGGATCCGGGGCCAACGTCCTGACTTTC. Translated: CATGSGANVLTF.

Many counts were recorded for this clonotype. The chain is built from TRBV29-1 and TRBJ2-1; no clear D. Per the germline V gene, CDR1 is SQVTM and CDR2 is ANQGSEA. This CDR3 spans 10 amino acids. Trimming left V 7 bases short and J 5 bases short, with 6 bases between. The CDR3 is CSGGNNEQFF. The DNA of the CDR3 is TGCAGCGGCGGAAACAATGAGCAGTTCTTC.

In this sample, this clonotype turned up many times. V is TRBV27 and J is TRBJ2-5; D remains unclear. The CDR3 spans 11 residues. Germline V gene sequence: CDR1 MNHEY, CDR2 SMNVEV (reference sequence). V was shortened by 6 bases and J by 4 bases, with 6 bases between the two germline ends. CDR3 residues: CASSLGETQYF. CDR3 nucleotide sequence: TGTGCCAGCAGCTTGGGAGAGACCCAGTACTTC.

This clonotype was detected many times. The chain combines TRBV20-1 with TRBJ2-7; a possible D gene is TRBD2 (6 bases). V lost 4 bases and J 0 bases, leaving 22 bases between the germline ends. CDR1 and CDR2 from the germline V gene are DFQATT and SNEGSKA (reference sequence). CDR3 length equals 17 residues. The CDR3 here is CSANSARSGSSSYEQYF. The CDR3 nucleotides are TGCAGTGCTAACTCCGCCCGGAGCGGGTCCAGCTCCTACGAGCAGTACTTC.

The rearrangement joins TRBV20-1 to TRBJ2-5; 14 bases match TRBD2. Germline V gene data show CDR1 as DFQATT and CDR2 as SNEGSKA (reference sequence). The CDR3 is 18 residues long. The CDR3 DNA is TGCAGCCCGAGGTTAGCACGACTAGCGGGAGGGCCACAAGAGACCCAGTACTTC. Its translation is CSPRLARLAGGPQETQYF.

This clonotype was observed many times. The chain couples TRBV19 to TRBJ2-1; D is unclear. The CDR3 runs 16 residues. In germline, CDR1 is LNHDA, CDR2 SQIVND (reference sequence). The V end was cut by 4 bases, the J end by 1 base, with 14 bases between. This chain's CDR3 is CASSTKRAGSYNEQFF. The CDR3 bases are TGTGCCAGTAGTACGAAGCGCGCCGGGTCCTACAATGAGCAGTTCTTC.

Of note for this clonotype: Being one base from a much bigger clone, this may be a read error. The chain employs TRBV11-2 and TRBJ2-3; the D gene is possibly TRBD1 (6 bases). TRBJ1-5 explains the end of the DNA better; the J call may be wrong. Germline loops: CDR1 SGHAT, CDR2 FQNNGV. The CDR3 consists of 18 residues. CDR3 in DNA: TGTGCCAGCAGCTTACCTAGCGGGGGGCTGCGGGGCACAGATACGCAGCATTTT. Encoded protein: CASSLPSGGLRGTDTQHF.

Note on this clonotype: An end of the junction does not agree with germline; a read error may underlie this. This chain links TRBV5-6 with TRBJ1-6; no definite D call. CDR3 length: 15 amino acids. Germline CDR1 is SGHDT and CDR2 is YYEEEE. CDR3 residues: CASSLEGLPNSPPPF. The CDR3 DNA is TGTGCCAGCAGCTTGGAAGGGCTACCTAATTCACCCCCCCCCTTT. The full variable domain, with the rest looked up from reference TRBV5-6 and TRBJ1-6, is DAGVTQSPTHLIKTRGQQVTLRCSPKSGHDTVSWYQQALGQGPQFIFQYYEEEERQRGNFPDRFSGHQFPNYSSELNVNALLLGDSALYLCASSLEGLPNSPPPFGNGTRLTVT.

This clonotype has ten or more counts. V usage is TRBV5-6 and J usage is TRBJ2-6, with D uncertain. Germline V lookup: CDR1 SGHDT, CDR2 YYEEEE. The V gene lost 4 bases and the J gene lost 2 bases, with 7 bases spanning the gap. There are 14 residues in the CDR3. The CDR3 sequence is CASSGYAGANVLTF. The DNA for the CDR3 is TGTGCCAGCAGCGGGTACGCTGGGGCCAACGTCCTGACTTTC.